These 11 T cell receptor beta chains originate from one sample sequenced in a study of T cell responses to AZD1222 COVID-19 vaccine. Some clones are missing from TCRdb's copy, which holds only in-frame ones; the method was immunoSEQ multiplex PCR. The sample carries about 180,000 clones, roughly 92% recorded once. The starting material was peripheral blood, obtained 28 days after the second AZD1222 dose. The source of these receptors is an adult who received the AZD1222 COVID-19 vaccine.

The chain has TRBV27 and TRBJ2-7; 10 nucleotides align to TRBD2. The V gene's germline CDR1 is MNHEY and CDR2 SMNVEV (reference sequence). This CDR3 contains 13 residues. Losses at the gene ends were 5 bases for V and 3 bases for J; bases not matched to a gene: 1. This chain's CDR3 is CASSRLAGYEQYF. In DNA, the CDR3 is TGTGCCAGCAGTCGACTAGCGGGCTACGAGCAGTACTTC.

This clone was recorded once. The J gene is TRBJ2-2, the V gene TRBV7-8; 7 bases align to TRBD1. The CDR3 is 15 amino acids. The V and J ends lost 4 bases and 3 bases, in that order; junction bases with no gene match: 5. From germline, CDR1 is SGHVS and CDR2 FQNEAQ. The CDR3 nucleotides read TGTGCCAGCAGCTCCAAGACAGGGCACACCGGGGAGCTGTTTTTT. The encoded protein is CASSSKTGHTGELFF.

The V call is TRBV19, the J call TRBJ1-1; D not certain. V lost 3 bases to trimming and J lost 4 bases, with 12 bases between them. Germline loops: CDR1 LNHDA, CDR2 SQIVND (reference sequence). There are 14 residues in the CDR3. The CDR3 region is CASSILAFGTEAFF. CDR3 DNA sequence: TGTGCCAGTAGTATCCTGGCCTTTGGCACTGAAGCTTTCTTT.

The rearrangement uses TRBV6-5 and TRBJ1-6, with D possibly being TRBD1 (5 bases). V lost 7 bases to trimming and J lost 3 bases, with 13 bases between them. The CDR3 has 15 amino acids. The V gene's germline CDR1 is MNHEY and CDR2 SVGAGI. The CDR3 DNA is TGTGCCAGCACCCCGAGGGGATACTATAATTCACCCCTCCACTTT. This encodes CASTPRGYYNSPLHF.

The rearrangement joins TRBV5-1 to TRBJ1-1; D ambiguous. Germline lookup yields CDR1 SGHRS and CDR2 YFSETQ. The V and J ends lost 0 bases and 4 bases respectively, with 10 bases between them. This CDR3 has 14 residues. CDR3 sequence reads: CASSLAGRSTEAFF. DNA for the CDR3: TGCGCCAGCAGCTTGGCGGGCCGGAGCACTGAAGCTTTCTTT.

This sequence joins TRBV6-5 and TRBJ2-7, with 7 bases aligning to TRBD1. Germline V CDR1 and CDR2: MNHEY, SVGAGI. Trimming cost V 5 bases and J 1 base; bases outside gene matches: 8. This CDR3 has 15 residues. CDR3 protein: CASSRSGTESYEQYF. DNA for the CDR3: TGTGCCAGCAGTCGCTCCGGGACAGAATCCTACGAGCAGTACTTC.

The CDR3 DNA sequence: TGTGCCAGCAGCTTAGTGGGGATAGGGGCTGAAGCTTTCTTT. It translates to CASSLVGIGAEAFF. The chain has TRBV11-2 and TRBJ1-1; TRBD1 is a possible D gene (5 bases). The V end was cut by 1 base, the J end by 6 bases, with 12 bases between. CDR3 length equals 14 residues. Looked up from germline, CDR1 is SGHAT and CDR2 is FQNNGV.

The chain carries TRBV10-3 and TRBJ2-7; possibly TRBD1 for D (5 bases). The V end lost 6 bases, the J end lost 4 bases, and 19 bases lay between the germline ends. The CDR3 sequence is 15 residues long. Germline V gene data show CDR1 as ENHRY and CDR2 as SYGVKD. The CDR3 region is CAIRDDSFSPYEQYF. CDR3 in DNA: TGTGCCATCAGAGACGACAGTTTTTCTCCTTACGAGCAGTACTTC.

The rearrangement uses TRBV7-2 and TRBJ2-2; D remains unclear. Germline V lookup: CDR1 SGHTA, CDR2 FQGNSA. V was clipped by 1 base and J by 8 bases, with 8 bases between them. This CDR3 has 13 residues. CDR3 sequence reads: CASSLGARGELFF. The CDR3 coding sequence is TGTGCCAGCAGCTTAGGTGCGAGGGGGGAGCTGTTTTTT.

As DNA, the CDR3 is TGTGCCAGCAGTTTCGGACAGCGAACTAACTATGGCTACACCTTC. Its protein product is CASSFGQRTNYGYTF. The V call is TRBV28, the J call TRBJ1-2; D may be TRBD1 (6 bases). Germline V lookup: CDR1 MDHEN, CDR2 SYDVKM. The CDR3 runs to 15 residues. V lost 3 bases, J lost 0 bases, and 11 bases lay in between.

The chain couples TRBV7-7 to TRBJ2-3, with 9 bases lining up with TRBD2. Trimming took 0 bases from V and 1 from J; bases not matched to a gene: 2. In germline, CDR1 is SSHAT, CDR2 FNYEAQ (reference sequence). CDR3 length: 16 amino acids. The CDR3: CASSLAIAGGTDTQYF. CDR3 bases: TGTGCCAGCAGCTTAGCGATAGCGGGGGGCACAGATACGCAGTATTTT. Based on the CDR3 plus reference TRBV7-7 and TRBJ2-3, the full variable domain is GAGVSQSPRYKVTKRGQDVTLRCDPISSHATLYWYQQALGQGPEFLTYFNYEAQPDKSGLPSDRFSAERPEGSISTLTIQRTEQRDSAMYRCASSLAIAGGTDTQYFGPGTRLTVL.